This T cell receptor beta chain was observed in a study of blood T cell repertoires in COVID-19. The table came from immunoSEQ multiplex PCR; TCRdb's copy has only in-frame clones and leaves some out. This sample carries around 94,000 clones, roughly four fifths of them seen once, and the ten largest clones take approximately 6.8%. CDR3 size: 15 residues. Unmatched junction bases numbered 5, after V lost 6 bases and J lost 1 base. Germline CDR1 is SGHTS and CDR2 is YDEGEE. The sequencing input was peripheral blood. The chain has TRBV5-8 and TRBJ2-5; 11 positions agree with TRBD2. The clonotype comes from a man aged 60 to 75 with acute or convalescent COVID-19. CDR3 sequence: CASTPSGGPQETQYF. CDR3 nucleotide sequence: TGTGCCAGCACCCCTAGCGGGGGGCCCCAAGAGACCCAGTACTTC.